This entry lists 12 T cell receptor beta chains sequenced from one sample in a study of beta chain features in type 1 diabetes. These receptors' antigens are unknown. TCRB transcripts that were expressed got sequenced, as all of the isolated RNA had been reverse transcribed. Clones were read by immunoSEQ multiplex PCR, and TCRdb kept only the in-frame ones, dropping some. There are hundreds of thousands of clones in the sample; more than 13% occur only once, and less than 0.04% lies in the top ten. Findings and limits, study-wide: TCRB CDR3s were moderately but significantly shorter in Type 1 diabetes patients in all four CD4+ subsets.

The sample consisted of naive CD4+ T cells from blood. The receptors here all came from a man between 18 and 29 years old with type 1 diabetes.

This clone has only a few counts. The rearrangement joins TRBV30 to TRBJ2-6; 10 bases fit TRBD1. The germline CDR1 and CDR2 sequences are GTSNPN and SVGIG (reference sequence). The CDR3 runs 17 residues. After removal of 0 bases from V and 0 bases from J, the junction contained 2 bases not matched to a gene. CDR3 amino acids: CAWSVWTGGSGANVLTF. CDR3 in DNA: TGTGCCTGGAGTGTATGGACAGGGGGCTCTGGGGCCAACGTCCTGACTTTC.

V and J are TRBV7-3 and TRBJ1-2; 9 bases agree with TRBD1. The CDR3 covers 14 residues. J gave up 8 bases and V 4 bases, and 8 bases lay outside the gene matches. The V gene's germline CDR1 is SGHTA and CDR2 FQGTGA. The CDR3 DNA sequence: TGTGCCAGCAGCTCTCCGGGACAGGGAGGCGGCTACACCTTC. Protein sequence: CASSSPGQGGGYTF.

The sample holds one count of this clone. The same CDR3 arises from other DNA sequences in this sample as well. This rearrangement joins TRBV9 to TRBJ1-1; 8 positions agree with TRBD1. The V gene end was trimmed by 2 bases and the J gene end by 4 bases; junction bases not matched to a gene: 1. Germline assignment: CDR1 SGDLS and CDR2 YYNGEE. The CDR3 is made up of 13 amino acids. CDR3 protein: CASSVTGGTEAFF. The CDR3, as DNA: TGTGCCAGCAGCGTTACAGGGGGCACTGAAGCTTTCTTT.

This clone was counted only a few times. Other DNA sequences within the sample encode an identical CDR3. This CDR3 reads CAWSVRGGGETQYF. CDR3 sequence (DNA): TGTGCCTGGAGCGTACGAGGAGGGGGAGAGACCCAGTACTTC. The rearrangement uses TRBV30 and TRBJ2-5; D possibly uses TRBD1 or TRBD2 (6 bases each). The CDR3 is 14 amino acids. The V and J ends lost 3 bases and 4 bases respectively, with 15 bases between them. Germline CDR1 GTSNPN, CDR2 SVGIG (reference sequence).

The V call is TRBV19, the J call TRBJ1-2, with a possible D match to TRBD1 (5 bases). Between the trimmed V and J ends, which lost 5 bases and 4 bases, there was a span of 11 bases. The germline CDR1 and CDR2 sequences are LNHDA and SQIVND (reference sequence). There are 13 residues in the CDR3. In DNA form, the CDR3 reads TGTGCCAGTAGTTCGACAGACGCCTATGGCTACACCTTC. Protein: CASSSTDAYGYTF.

This clone was picked up a small number of times. J is TRBJ2-1 and V is TRBV7-2, with D uncertain. This CDR3 region has 16 residues. CDR1 and CDR2 from the germline V gene are SGHTA and FQGNSA. With 1 base removed from V and 3 bases from J, the gap between germline ends came to 13 bases. CDR3 amino acids: CASSLGWSTVYNEQFF. CDR3 sequence (DNA): TGTGCCAGCAGCTTAGGGTGGTCTACGGTCTACAATGAGCAGTTCTTC.

This sequence joins TRBV30 and TRBJ1-6, with D unresolved. Germline V lookup: CDR1 GTSNPN, CDR2 SVGIG (reference sequence). CDR3 length equals 13 residues. V was cut by 0 bases and J by 15 bases, with 15 bases left in between. In DNA form, the CDR3 reads TGTGCCTGGAGTGTACAGTACAGCAATCTCCTCCACTTT. The encoded protein is CAWSVQYSNLLHF.

As to this clone: The junction departs from germline at one end; a sequencing error may be responsible. This chain connects TRBV7-7 to TRBJ1-1; D unresolved. This CDR3 has 13 residues. Germline CDR1 is SSHAT and CDR2 is FNYEAQ (reference sequence). The DNA of the CDR3 is TGTGCTAGCAGCTCAGACATAAACACTGAAGCTTTCTTT. Amino acid sequence: CASSSDINTEAFF.

This chain connects TRBV4-3 to TRBJ2-5, with 7 bases aligning to TRBD1. CDR3 length equals 14 residues. Germline loops: CDR1 LGHNA, CDR2 YSLEER. Unmatched junction bases numbered 10, after V lost 3 bases and J lost 9 bases. The CDR3 DNA sequence: TGCGCCAGCAGCCAGGGCAGGGGGATTGGGGCCCAGTACTTC. As protein: CASSQGRGIGAQYF.

The rearrangement uses TRBV14 and TRBJ2-3; unclear D gene. Trimming pared 1 base from V and 11 bases from J, leaving 10 bases between. CDR3 length: 12 amino acids. The germline CDR1 and CDR2 sequences are SGHDN and FVKESK. CDR3 loop: CASSQVPTQQYF. The DNA of the CDR3 is TGTGCCAGCAGCCAAGTCCCAACTCAGCAGTATTTT. Complete variable domain (other parts from reference TRBV14 and TRBJ2-3): EAGVTQFPSHSVIEKGQTVTLRCDPISGHDNLYWYRRVMGKEIKFLLHFVKESKQDESGMPNNRFLAERTGGTYSTLKVQPAELEDSGVYFCASSQVPTQQYFGPGTRLTVL.

This chain links TRBV4-2 with TRBJ2-7; a weak D match, TRBD2 (6 bases). There are 16 residues in the CDR3. The germline gives CDR1 LGHNA, CDR2 YNFKEQ. V gave up 4 bases and J gave up 1 base, with 17 bases separating them. CDR3 nucleotide sequence: TGTGCCAGCAGCCCCGGCCCCCCCGGAGGGTCCTACGAGCAGTACTTC. Translating gives CASSPGPPGGSYEQYF.

This clone was counted a few times. The chain has TRBV18 and TRBJ2-7; D gene unclear. Trimming took 1 base from V and 6 from J, leaving 4 bases between them. Germline values: CDR1 KGHSH, CDR2 LQKENI. The CDR3 has 11 amino acids. The CDR3 loop reads CASSPHREQYF. The CDR3, as DNA: TGTGCCAGCTCACCACATCGCGAGCAGTACTTC.